This T cell receptor beta chain emerged from a study of blood T cell repertoires in COVID-19. The trim removed 5 bases at V and 1 base at J, leaving 3 bases unmatched. Germline CDR1 GTSNPN, CDR2 SVGIG (reference sequence). The CDR3 length is 13 residues. Clones were read by immunoSEQ multiplex PCR, and TCRdb kept only the in-frame ones, dropping some. This repertoire shows roughly 250,000 clones, 86% found once; its top ten account for roughly 12%. This clonotype originated in a woman under 40 with COVID-19, enrolled during active disease. The chain employs TRBV30 and TRBJ2-3, with TRBD1 matching 7 bases. Sequenced: peripheral blood. The CDR3 reads CAWDRVRTDTQYF. DNA of the CDR3: TGTGCCTGGGACAGGGTGCGCACAGATACGCAGTATTTT.